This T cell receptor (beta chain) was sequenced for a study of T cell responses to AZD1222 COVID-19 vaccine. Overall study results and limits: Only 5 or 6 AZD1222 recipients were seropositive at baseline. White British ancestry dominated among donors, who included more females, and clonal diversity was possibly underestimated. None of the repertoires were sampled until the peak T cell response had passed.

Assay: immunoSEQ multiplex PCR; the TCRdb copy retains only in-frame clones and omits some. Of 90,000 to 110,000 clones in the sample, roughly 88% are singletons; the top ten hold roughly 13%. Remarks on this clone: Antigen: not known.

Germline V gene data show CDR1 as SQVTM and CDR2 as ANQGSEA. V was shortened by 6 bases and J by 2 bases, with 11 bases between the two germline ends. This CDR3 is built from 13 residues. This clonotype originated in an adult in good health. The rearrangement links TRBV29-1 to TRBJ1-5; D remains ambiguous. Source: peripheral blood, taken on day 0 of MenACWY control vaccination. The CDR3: CSVRVAGNQPQHF. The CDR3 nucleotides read TGCAGCGTCCGGGTCGCCGGCAATCAGCCCCAGCATTTT.